These 10 T cell receptor beta chains originate from one sample sequenced in a study of T-cell memory formation after mild COVID-19. MiXCR, applied by TCRdb to the 5' RACE reads, yields one record per CDR3 protein. The sample lists about 560,000 distinct CDR3 sequences; around 16% were seen once. The specimen was PBMCs or a T cell subset sorted from them (not recorded which). All receptors derive from an adult woman who had mild COVID-19 (a few samples of this study predate the infection). Cell type and time point are not known.

This clonotype was observed a handful of times. This rearrangement joins TRBV15 to TRBJ2-7; no definite D call. The CDR3 runs 17 residues. Trimming stripped 1 base from V and 3 bases from J, with 19 bases between. Germline CDR1 and CDR2: LNHNV and YYDKDF (reference sequence). This chain's CDR3 is CATSRGVSGGDFYEQYF. The DNA for the CDR3 is TGTGCCACCAGCAGAGGTGTTTCGGGCGGCGATTTCTACGAGCAGTACTTC.

The chain carries TRBV19 and TRBJ1-1; D is unclear. The CDR3 has 14 residues. V gave up 1 base and J gave up 4 bases, with 10 bases separating them. Germline CDR1 and CDR2: LNHDA and SQIVND (reference sequence). The CDR3 coding sequence is TGTGCCAGTAGTATAGTGGGAAGGAGCACTGAAGCTTTCTTT. It encodes CASSIVGRSTEAFF.

This chain connects TRBV4-1 to TRBJ2-7; TRBD1 matches at 8 bases. Germline V gene data show CDR1 as MGHRA and CDR2 as YSYEKL. The CDR3 is 14 amino acids. J lost 5 bases, V lost 4 bases, and 7 bases had no gene match. Here the CDR3 DNA reads TGCGCCAGCAGCCGAGACAGGGGTGGGCACGAGCAGTACTTC. Protein sequence: CASSRDRGGHEQYF.

This clonotype was found once. The J gene is TRBJ2-1, the V gene TRBV7-9; TRBD2 matches at 11 bases. Germline-derived CDR1 and CDR2 are SEHNR and FQNEAQ (reference sequence). The CDR3 consists of 16 residues. The ends lost 1 base at V and 10 bases at J; junction bases unmatched: 9. CDR3 amino acids: CASSLGGTSGPGEQFF. Written as DNA, the CDR3 is TGTGCCAGCAGCTTAGGCGGGACTAGCGGTCCTGGGGAGCAGTTCTTC.

The sample holds a few counts of this clonotype. The genes are TRBV7-6 and TRBJ1-5; D is unresolved. The CDR3 has 17 residues. Trimming stripped 1 base from V and 0 bases from J, with 13 bases between. Germline V gives CDR1 SGHVS, CDR2 FNYEAQ. CDR3 region: CASSLGSGFYSNQPQHF. Here the CDR3 DNA reads TGTGCCAGCAGCTTAGGTTCGGGGTTTTATAGCAATCAGCCCCAGCATTTT. The variable domain in full, with the rest retrieved from reference TRBV7-6 and TRBJ1-5, is GAGVSQSPRYKVTKRGQDVALRCDPISGHVSLYWYRQALGQGPEFLTYFNYEAQQDKSGLPNDRFSAERPEGSISTLTIQRTEQRDSAMYRCASSLGSGFYSNQPQHFGDGTRLSIL.

The chain couples TRBV6-5 to TRBJ1-6; 9 bases agree with TRBD1. Germline V gene sequence: CDR1 MNHEY, CDR2 SVGAGI. The length of the CDR3 is 13 residues. J lost 10 bases, V lost 6 bases, and 4 bases had no gene match. CDR3 sequence reads: CASSDRGGSPLHF. CDR3 bases: TGTGCCAGCAGCGACAGGGGGGGATCACCCCTCCACTTT.

This chain uses TRBV7-2 with TRBJ2-7, with a weak D call TRBD2 (5 bases). This CDR3 is 12 amino acids long. Trimming shortened V by 5 bases and J by 6 bases, and 11 bases separated the two germline ends. From germline, CDR1 is SGHTA and CDR2 FQGNSA. The CDR3 DNA reads as TGTGCCAGCAGCGCGGGTGTTCTCGAGCAGTACTTC. Its translation: CASSAGVLEQYF.

This clonotype occurred a few times. The CDR3 loop reads CSVEWFSGYETQYF. CDR3 nucleotides: TGCAGCGTTGAATGGTTTTCGGGTTACGAGACCCAGTACTTC. This chain joins TRBV29-1 and TRBJ2-5, with unresolved D. Per germline, CDR1 SQVTM and CDR2 ANQGSEA. V gave up 2 bases and J gave up 5 bases, with 15 bases separating them. The CDR3 contains 14 residues.

This clonotype was counted ten times or more. The rearrangement uses TRBV5-1 and TRBJ2-3; no definite D call. The CDR3 has 13 amino acids. CDR1 is SGHRS, CDR2 YFSETQ, per germline. V gave up 0 bases and J gave up 0 bases, with 2 bases separating them. Here the CDR3 reads CASSLESTDTQYF. The CDR3 coding sequence is TGCGCCAGCAGCTTGGAAAGCACAGATACGCAGTATTTT. Complete variable domain (other parts from reference TRBV5-1 and TRBJ2-3): KAGVTQTPRYLIKTRGQQVTLSCSPISGHRSVSWYQQTPGQGLQFLFEYFSETQRNKGNFPGRFSGRQFSNSRSEMNVSTLELGDSALYLCASSLESTDTQYFGPGTRLTVL.

V and J are TRBV30 and TRBJ2-5; 9 nucleotides line up with TRBD1. The CDR3 covers 14 residues. The germline V gene encodes CDR1 GTSNPN and CDR2 SVGIG (reference sequence). Trimming took 4 bases from V and 7 from J; bases not matched to a gene: 10. The DNA of the CDR3 is TGTGCCTGGACAAGGGACAGGGAGCGTTCGACCCAGTACTTC. It codes for CAWTRDRERSTQYF.